Described below is a single T cell receptor beta chain sequence and its context. This specimen comes from a study of control samples from healthy donors and cancer patients. The method was immunoSEQ multiplex PCR; TCRdb's version includes in-frame clones alone and lacks a portion of them. The sample consists of roughly 120,000 clones, just under 95% of them appearing once. The V gene lost 2 bases and the J gene lost 4 bases, with 9 bases spanning the gap. Germline V lookup: CDR1 KGHSH, CDR2 LQKENI. CDR3 length: 14 amino acids. Source material: blood. The clonotype comes from a man aged 30 to 45 in good health. The chain uses TRBV18 and TRBJ1-3; perhaps TRBD1 as D (5 bases). The CDR3 region is CASSPAGPGNTIYF. The CDR3 bases are TGTGCCAGCTCACCAGCGGGGCCAGGAAACACCATATATTTT. Using reference TRBV18 and TRBJ1-3 for the parts outside the CDR3, the full variable domain is NAGVMQNPRHLVRRRGQEARLRCSPMKGHSHVYWYRQLPEEGLKFMVYLQKENIIDESGMPKERFSAEFPKEGPSILRIQQVVRGDSAAYFCASSPAGPGNTIYFGEGSWLTVV.